This is a list of T cell receptor beta chains from one sample in a study of blood T cell repertoires in COVID-19. The repertoire was sequenced with immunoSEQ multiplex PCR; TCRdb's copy has only in-frame clones and lacks some. Of over 200,000 clones listed, 88% are singletons. Sequencing input: peripheral blood. Source of these receptors: a woman aged 55-70 years with acute or convalescent COVID-19. Each CDR3 is given with its conserved first and last residue. The D gene is left open where the match is weak. Part of the rows lack a size; the others show once, few, many or a class for expanded clones.

d_call j_call v_call clone_size cdr3_nt cdr3_aa
. TRBJ2-7 TRBV7-6 . TGTGCCAGCAGCTATGGCCCGTCGCTCTCCTACGAGCAGTACTTC CASSYGPSLSYEQYF
TRBD1 TRBJ2-7 TRBV7-3 once TGTGCCAGCAGCTTAAAACCGGACAGGACCTACGAGCAGTACTTC CASSLKPDRTYEQYF
. TRBJ2-5 TRBV7-8 . TGTGCCAGCAGCCGGGGGCCAGAGGAGACCCAGTACTTC CASSRGPEETQYF
TRBD2 TRBJ2-4 TRBV24-1 . TGTGCCACCAGTCGGGCGGGAGGGGAAAACATTCAGTACTTC CATSRAGGENIQYF
. TRBJ2-4 TRBV12-1 . TGTGCCAGCAGCTTTCCGGACAGGGTTGGGAGACTTGGATCTGCCAAAAACATTCAGTACTTC CASSFPDRVGRLGSAKNIQYF
. TRBJ2-1 TRBV5-5 . TGTGCCAGCAGCTTGGTCAGGGGCTCCTACAATGAGCAGTTCTTC CASSLVRGSYNEQFF
. TRBJ1-3 TRBV7-8 . TGTGCCAGCAGCTCCTATTGGGGAGTGAACTCTGGAAACACCATATATTTT CASSSYWGVNSGNTIYF
. TRBJ1-4 TRBV27 . TGTGCCAGCAGTTTAGGGGGGGAAAAACTGTTTTTT CASSLGGEKLFF
. TRBJ2-1 TRBV27 . TGTGCCAGCACCTGGAACGGGGGGCAGAACAATGAGCAGTTCTTC CASTWNGGQNNEQFF
TRBD2 TRBJ2-5 TRBV18 . TGTGCCAGCTCAGGGACTAGGCAAGAGACCCAGTACTTC CASSGTRQETQYF